This entry concerns a single T cell receptor beta chain. Source study methods: Nucleated cell number was recorded as an estimate derived from reference gene primer amplification. The protocol was immunoSEQ multiplex PCR, while the TCRdb copy is restricted to in-frame clones and leaves out a portion. Clone size and the V and J calls come from that table; the DNA yielded D and trimming. The sample lists over 200,000 clones, 88% occurring once. The data belong to a study of blood T cell repertoires in COVID-19. Looking at the study overall: In each case, the material was cDNA or gDNA derived from T cells, B-cell-depleted T cells, or PBMCs.

The receptor was isolated from a woman aged 25 to 39 with acute or convalescent COVID-19. Material for sequencing was peripheral blood.

The CDR3 DNA reads as TGTGCCAGCAGTGACAGGCCCTCCTACAATGAGCAGTTCTTC. It translates to CASSDRPSYNEQFF. The chain combines TRBV25-1 with TRBJ2-1; D call uncertain. The CDR3 loop spans 14 amino acids. Germline CDR1 is MGHDK and CDR2 is SYGVNS. Trimming removed 3 bases at V and 0 bases at J, with 6 bases between.